This T cell receptor beta chain was profiled in a study of blood T cell repertoires in COVID-19. Study summary: From T cells, B-cell-depleted T cells, or PBMCs came the material, which was cDNA or gDNA.

The CDR3 consists of 17 residues. Trimming cost V 1 base and J 4 bases; bases outside gene matches: 10. Looked up from germline, CDR1 is SEHNR and CDR2 is FQNEAQ (reference sequence). Method: immunoSEQ multiplex PCR; TCRdb's copy keeps in-frame clones and lacks some. The data contain about 430,000 clones, 80% to 90% of them singletons. Participant age was roughly 18 to 95 years, and participants resided in fewer than 30 US areas. This TCR was recovered from a young man who had recovered from COVID-19. The rearrangement uses TRBV7-9 and TRBJ2-1; 7 nucleotides align to TRBD2. The sample comprised PBMCs or T cells enriched from blood (not recorded which). The CDR3 sequence: CASSLEGGSVGYNEQFF. As DNA, the CDR3 is TGTGCCAGCAGCTTAGAGGGCGGGAGCGTGGGGTACAATGAGCAGTTCTTC.